These 7 T cell receptor beta chains originate from one sample sequenced in a study of long-term antiretroviral therapy in people with HIV. The libraries were made with immunoSEQ v3.0 at survey level. The repertoire was sequenced with immunoSEQ multiplex PCR; TCRdb's copy has only in-frame clones and lacks some. Here the sample spans about 33,000 clones, roughly 96% being singletons. The sample was unsorted PBMCs, taken roughly 6.4 years after starting antiretroviral therapy. These receptors originate from a young man with HIV.

The genes are TRBV5-6 and TRBJ1-1; unclear D gene. The V gene's germline CDR1 is SGHDT and CDR2 YYEEEE. V lost 0 bases and J lost 1, with 4 bases in between. CDR3 length equals 13 residues. The CDR3 coding sequence is TGTGCCAGCAGCTTGGAACAGAACACTGAAGCTTTCTTT. This encodes CASSLEQNTEAFF. Full variable domain (remainder filled in from reference TRBV5-6 and TRBJ1-1): DAGVTQSPTHLIKTRGQQVTLRCSPKSGHDTVSWYQQALGQGPQFIFQYYEEEERQRGNFPDRFSGHQFPNYSSELNVNALLLGDSALYLCASSLEQNTEAFFGQGTRLTVV.

V gene TRBV2 combines with J gene TRBJ1-5; the D gene is possibly TRBD1 (5 bases). The V end was cut by 8 bases, the J end by 1 base, with 6 bases between. CDR3 length equals 12 residues. Germline V gene lookup returns CDR1 SNHLY and CDR2 FYNNEI. CDR3 coding DNA: TGTGCCAGCGGGGCAAGCAATCAGCCCCAGCATTTT. Its translation is CASGASNQPQHF.

This chain connects TRBV27 to TRBJ2-1; a possible D gene is TRBD1 (5 bases). The CDR3 loop spans 11 amino acids. CDR1 MNHEY and CDR2 SMNVEV come from the germline V gene (reference sequence). The germline V and J ends were trimmed by 4 bases and 8 bases, with 6 bases remaining between them. The CDR3 DNA follows: TGTGCCAGCAGTTCAGGGTATGAGCAGTTCTTC. This translates into CASSSGYEQFF.

The chain recombines TRBV5-1 with TRBJ2-3; TRBD2 might be the D (7 bases). Trimming shortened V by 1 base and J by 1 base, and 10 bases separated the two germline ends. The germline V gene encodes CDR1 SGHRS and CDR2 YFSETQ. The CDR3 is 15 amino acids. CDR3 nucleotides: TGCGCCAGCAGCTTGAGGGGGGGCCGCACAGATACGCAGTATTTT. Translating gives CASSLRGGRTDTQYF. The variable domain in full, with the rest retrieved from reference TRBV5-1 and TRBJ2-3, is KAGVTQTPRYLIKTRGQQVTLSCSPISGHRSVSWYQQTPGQGLQFLFEYFSETQRNKGNFPGRFSGRQFSNSRSEMNVSTLELGDSALYLCASSLRGGRTDTQYFGPGTRLTVL.

The V and J genes are TRBV6-1 and TRBJ1-1, with D tentatively TRBD1 (6 bases). Trimming left V 6 bases short and J 4 bases short, with 18 bases between. Per the germline V gene, CDR1 is MNHNS and CDR2 is SASEGT. The CDR3 covers 15 residues. CDR3 DNA: TGTGCCAGCAGCAAAGTGGAGGGGGGTGGCACTGAAGCTTTCTTT. Its protein is CASSKVEGGGTEAFF.

The rearrangement links TRBV19 to TRBJ1-1; 8 positions match TRBD1. The trim removed 5 bases at V and 0 bases at J, leaving 11 bases unmatched. CDR3 length: 17 amino acids. CDR1 is LNHDA, CDR2 SQIVND, per germline (reference sequence). The CDR3 DNA sequence: TGTGCCAGTAGTGCCGGGACAGGCTCGGGGATGAACACTGAAGCTTTCTTT. Amino acids: CASSAGTGSGMNTEAFF.

The rearrangement uses TRBV29-1 and TRBJ1-1; D gene ambiguous. Germline CDR1 and CDR2: SQVTM and ANQGSEA. This CDR3 has 15 amino acids. V lost 4 bases, J lost 0 bases, and 15 bases lay in between. Written as DNA, the CDR3 is TGCAGCGTTGTCCCCTCGGGAGGCATGAACACTGAAGCTTTCTTT. Translating it yields CSVVPSGGMNTEAFF.